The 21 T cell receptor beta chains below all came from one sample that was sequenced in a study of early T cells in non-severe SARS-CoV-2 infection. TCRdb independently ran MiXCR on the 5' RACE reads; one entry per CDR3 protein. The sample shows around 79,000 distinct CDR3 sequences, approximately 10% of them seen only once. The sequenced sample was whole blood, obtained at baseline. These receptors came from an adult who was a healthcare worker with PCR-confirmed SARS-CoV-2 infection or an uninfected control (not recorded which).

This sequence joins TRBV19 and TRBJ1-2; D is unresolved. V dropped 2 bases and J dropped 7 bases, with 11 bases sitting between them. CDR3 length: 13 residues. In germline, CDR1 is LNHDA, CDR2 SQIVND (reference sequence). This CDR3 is CASSISLQSGYTF. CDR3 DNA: TGTGCCAGTAGTATAAGCCTACAGAGTGGCTACACCTTC.

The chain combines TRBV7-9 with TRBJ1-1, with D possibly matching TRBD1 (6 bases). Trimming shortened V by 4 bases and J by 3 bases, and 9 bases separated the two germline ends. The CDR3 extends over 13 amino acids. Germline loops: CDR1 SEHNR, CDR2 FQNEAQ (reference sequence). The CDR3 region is CASSSWGHTEAFF. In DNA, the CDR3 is TGTGCCAGCAGCTCCTGGGGGCACACTGAAGCTTTCTTT.

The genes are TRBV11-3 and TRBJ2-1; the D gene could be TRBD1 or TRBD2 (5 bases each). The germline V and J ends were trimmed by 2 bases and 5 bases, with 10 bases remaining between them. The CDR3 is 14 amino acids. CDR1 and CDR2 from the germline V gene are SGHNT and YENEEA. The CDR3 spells CASSLIGANNEQFF. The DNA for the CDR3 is TGTGCCAGCAGCTTAATCGGGGCCAACAATGAGCAGTTCTTC.

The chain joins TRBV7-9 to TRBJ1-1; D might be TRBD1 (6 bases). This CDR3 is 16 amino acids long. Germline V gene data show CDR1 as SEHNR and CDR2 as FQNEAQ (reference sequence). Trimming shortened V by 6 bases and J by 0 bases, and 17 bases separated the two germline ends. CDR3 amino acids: CASSPPAGAMNTEAFF. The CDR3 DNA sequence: TGTGCCAGCAGTCCTCCGGCAGGGGCGATGAACACTGAAGCTTTCTTT.

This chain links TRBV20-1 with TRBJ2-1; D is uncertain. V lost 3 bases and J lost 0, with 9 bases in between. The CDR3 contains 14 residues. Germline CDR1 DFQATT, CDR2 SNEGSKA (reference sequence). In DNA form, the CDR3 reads TGCAGTGCTAGTTGGTGGCGCTCCTACAATGAGCAGTTCTTC. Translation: CSASWWRSYNEQFF.

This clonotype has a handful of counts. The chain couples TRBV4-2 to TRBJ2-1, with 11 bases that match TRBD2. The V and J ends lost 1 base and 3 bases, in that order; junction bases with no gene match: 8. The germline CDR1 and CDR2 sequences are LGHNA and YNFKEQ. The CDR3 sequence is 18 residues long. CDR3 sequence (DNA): TGTGCCAGCAGCCAAGTCATCGCCACTAGCGGGGGCTACAATGAGCAGTTCTTC. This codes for CASSQVIATSGGYNEQFF.

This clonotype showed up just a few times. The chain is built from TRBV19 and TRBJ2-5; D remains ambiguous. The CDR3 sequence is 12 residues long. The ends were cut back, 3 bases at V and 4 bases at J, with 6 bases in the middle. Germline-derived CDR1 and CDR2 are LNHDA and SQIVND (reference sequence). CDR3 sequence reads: CASSISSETQYF. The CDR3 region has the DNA TGTGCCAGTAGTATCAGCTCAGAGACCCAGTACTTC.

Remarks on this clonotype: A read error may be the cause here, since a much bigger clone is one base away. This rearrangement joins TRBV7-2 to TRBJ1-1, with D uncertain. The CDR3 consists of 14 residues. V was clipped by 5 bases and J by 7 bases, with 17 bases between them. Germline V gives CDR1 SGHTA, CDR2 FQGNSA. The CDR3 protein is CASSPRLANVEAFF. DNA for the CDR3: TGTGCCAGCAGCCCAAGACTGGCTAACGTTGAAGCTTTCTTT.

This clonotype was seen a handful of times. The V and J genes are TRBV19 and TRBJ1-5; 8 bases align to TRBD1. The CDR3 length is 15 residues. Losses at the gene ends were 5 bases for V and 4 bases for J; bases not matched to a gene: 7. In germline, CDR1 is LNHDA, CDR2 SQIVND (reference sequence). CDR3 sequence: CASSATGGKNQPQHF. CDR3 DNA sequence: TGTGCCAGTAGTGCAACAGGGGGGAAGAATCAGCCCCAGCATTTT.

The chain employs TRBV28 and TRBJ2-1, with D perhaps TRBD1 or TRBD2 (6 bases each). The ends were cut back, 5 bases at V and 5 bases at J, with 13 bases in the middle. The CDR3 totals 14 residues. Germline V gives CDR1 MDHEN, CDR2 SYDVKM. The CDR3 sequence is CASSKGGPNNEQFF. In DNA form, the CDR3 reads TGTGCCAGCAGTAAGGGGGGCCCAAACAATGAGCAGTTCTTC.

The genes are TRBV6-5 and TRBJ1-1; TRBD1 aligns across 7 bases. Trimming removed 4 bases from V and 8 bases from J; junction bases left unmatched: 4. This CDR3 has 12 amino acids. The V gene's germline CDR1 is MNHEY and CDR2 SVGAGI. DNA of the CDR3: TGTGCCAGCAGTTCCGTGACAGGGGAAGCTTTCTTT. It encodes CASSSVTGEAFF.

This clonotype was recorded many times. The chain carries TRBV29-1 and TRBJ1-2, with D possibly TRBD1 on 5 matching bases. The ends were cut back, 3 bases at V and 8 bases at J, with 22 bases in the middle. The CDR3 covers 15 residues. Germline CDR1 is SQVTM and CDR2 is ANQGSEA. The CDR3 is CSVDSPPGGGDGYTF. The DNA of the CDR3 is TGCAGCGTTGATTCGCCTCCGGGGGGAGGGGACGGCTACACCTTC.

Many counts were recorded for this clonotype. The DNA of the CDR3 is TGTGCCAGCAGCACACCCGGCCAGGGGGGCAGCCATGGCTACACCTTC. It is translated as CASSTPGQGGSHGYTF. This rearrangement joins TRBV7-2 to TRBJ1-2, with 7 nucleotides matching TRBD1. Germline V gene sequence: CDR1 SGHTA, CDR2 FQGNSA. CDR3 length: 16 residues. J gave up 6 bases and V 5 bases, and 15 bases lay outside the gene matches. The full variable domain, with the rest looked up from reference TRBV7-2 and TRBJ1-2, is GAGVSQSPSNKVTEKGKDVELRCDPISGHTALYWYRQSLGQGLEFLIYFQGNSAPDKSGLPSDRFSAERTGGSVSTLTIQRTQQEDSAVYLCASSTPGQGGSHGYTFGSGTRLTVV.

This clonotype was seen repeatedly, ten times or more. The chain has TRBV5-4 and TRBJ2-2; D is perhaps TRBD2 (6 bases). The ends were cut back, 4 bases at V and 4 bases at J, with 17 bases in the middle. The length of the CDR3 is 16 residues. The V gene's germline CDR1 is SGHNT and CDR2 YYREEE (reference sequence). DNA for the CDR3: TGTGCCAGCAGCCTCCCCCGCGGGGCGGGCACCGGGGAGCTGTTTTTT. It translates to CASSLPRGAGTGELFF.

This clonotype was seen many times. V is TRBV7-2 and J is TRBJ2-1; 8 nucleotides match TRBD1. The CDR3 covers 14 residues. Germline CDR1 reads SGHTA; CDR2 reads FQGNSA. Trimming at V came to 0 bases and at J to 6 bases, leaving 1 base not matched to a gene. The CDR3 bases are TGTGCCAGCAGCTTAGCGGGGACAGGCAATGAGCAGTTCTTC. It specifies CASSLAGTGNEQFF.

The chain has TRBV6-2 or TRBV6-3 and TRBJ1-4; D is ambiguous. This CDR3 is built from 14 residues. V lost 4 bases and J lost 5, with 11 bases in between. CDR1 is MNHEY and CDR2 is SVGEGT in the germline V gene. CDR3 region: CASSSDGLNEKLFF. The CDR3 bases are TGTGCCAGCAGTTCGGACGGACTAAATGAAAAACTGTTTTTT.

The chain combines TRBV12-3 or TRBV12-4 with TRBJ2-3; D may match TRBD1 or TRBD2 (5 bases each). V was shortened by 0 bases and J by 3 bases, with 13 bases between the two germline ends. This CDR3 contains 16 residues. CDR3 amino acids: CASSLARGEGTDTQYF. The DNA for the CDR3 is TGTGCCAGCAGTTTAGCCCGGGGTGAGGGGACAGATACGCAGTATTTT.

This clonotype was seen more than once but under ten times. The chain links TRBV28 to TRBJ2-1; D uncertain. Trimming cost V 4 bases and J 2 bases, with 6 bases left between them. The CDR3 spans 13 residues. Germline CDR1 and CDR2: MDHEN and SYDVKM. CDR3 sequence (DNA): TGTGCCAGCAGTTCGCCCGCCTACAATGAGCAGTTCTTC. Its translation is CASSSPAYNEQFF.

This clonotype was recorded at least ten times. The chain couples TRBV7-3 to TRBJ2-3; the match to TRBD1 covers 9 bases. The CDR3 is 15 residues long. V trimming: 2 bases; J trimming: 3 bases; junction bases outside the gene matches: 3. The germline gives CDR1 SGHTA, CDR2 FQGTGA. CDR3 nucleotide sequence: TGTGCCAGCAGCTTACGGACAGGGGAGACAGATACGCAGTATTTT. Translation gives CASSLRTGETDTQYF.

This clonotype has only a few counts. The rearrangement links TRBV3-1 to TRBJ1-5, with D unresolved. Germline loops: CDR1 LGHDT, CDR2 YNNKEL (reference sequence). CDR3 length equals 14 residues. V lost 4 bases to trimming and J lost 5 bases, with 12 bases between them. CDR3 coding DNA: TGTGCCAGCAGCCGAGATCCCCGGGATCAGCCCCAGCATTTT. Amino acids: CASSRDPRDQPQHF.

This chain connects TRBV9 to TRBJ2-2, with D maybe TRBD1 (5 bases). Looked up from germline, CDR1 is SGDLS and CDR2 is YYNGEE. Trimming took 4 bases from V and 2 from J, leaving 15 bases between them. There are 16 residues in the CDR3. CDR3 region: CASSRKGVTNTGELFF. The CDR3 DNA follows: TGTGCCAGCAGCCGTAAAGGGGTTACTAACACCGGGGAGCTGTTTTTT.